The 23 T cell receptor beta chains listed next were all sequenced from one sample in a study of CD8 T cells in ankylosing spondylitis. Each CDR3 protein gets one entry after TCRdb re-called the 5' RACE reads with MiXCR. The sample contains about 160,000 distinct CDR3 sequences, under 45% of which appear only once. Sequencing was performed on synovial fluid, either unsorted or a sorted T cell fraction (not recorded which). These receptors were collected from a male donor with ankylosing spondylitis.

The chain uses TRBV11-2 and TRBJ2-5; TRBD2 matches 12 bases. In germline, CDR1 is SGHAT, CDR2 FQNNGV. V gave up 2 bases and J gave up 3 bases; unmatched junction bases: 10. The CDR3 extends over 18 amino acids. DNA for the CDR3: TGTGCCAGCAGCTTACGACTAGCGGGAGTTGGAATAGAAGAGACCCAGTACTTC. Translated, it gives CASSLRLAGVGIEETQYF.

The chain has TRBV9 and TRBJ2-7; tentatively, D is TRBD1 or TRBD2 (5 bases each). CDR1 is SGDLS, CDR2 YYNGEE, per germline. This CDR3 is 16 amino acids long. The V gene lost 0 bases and the J gene lost 8 bases, with 21 bases spanning the gap. CDR3 sequence (DNA): TGTGCCAGCAGCGTAGGGGGGTACGCCCAGGGTGGAAAGCAGTACTTC. This sequence encodes CASSVGGYAQGGKQYF.

The chain has TRBV4-3 and TRBJ2-7; TRBD2 is a possible D gene (7 bases). The length of the CDR3 is 15 residues. Trimming took off 0 bases at V and 2 bases at J, with 11 bases between the two ends. CDR1 LGHNA and CDR2 YSLEER come from the germline V gene. DNA of the CDR3: TGCGCCAGCAGCCAAGATGCGGGGGCCACCTACGAGCAGTACTTC. Its translation is CASSQDAGATYEQYF.

The CDR3 DNA follows: TGTGCCAGCAGCTTAGACAGGGGAGGTAATCGGTACTTC. It yields the protein CASSLDRGGNRYF. This sequence joins TRBV2 and TRBJ2-7; 8 bases fit TRBD1. The CDR3 has 13 amino acids. CDR1 SNHLY and CDR2 FYNNEI come from the germline V gene. Trimming removed 6 bases from V and 12 bases from J; junction bases left unmatched: 13.

This chain connects TRBV7-9 to TRBJ1-4; possibly TRBD1 for D (6 bases). CDR1 SEHNR and CDR2 FQNEAQ come from the germline V gene (reference sequence). Trimming shortened V by 5 bases and J by 8 bases, and 9 bases separated the two germline ends. This CDR3 is built from 12 residues. The CDR3: CASSQDSEKLFF. The CDR3 DNA is TGTGCCAGCAGCCAGGACAGCGAAAAACTGTTTTTT.

The chain recombines TRBV12-3 or TRBV12-4 with TRBJ2-7; 9 bases are shared with TRBD1. The CDR3 contains 13 residues. The J segment lost 10 bases and the V segment lost 3 bases, leaving 7 bases of the junction unmatched. The DNA for the CDR3 is TGTGCCAGCAGTTTGACAGGGGGGTTGTACCAGTACTTC. It specifies CASSLTGGLYQYF.

A few counts support this clonotype. The chain carries TRBV6-2 or TRBV6-3 and TRBJ1-6; no firm D call. V was pared by 2 bases and J by 13 bases, with 12 bases between. From germline, CDR1 is MNHEY and CDR2 SVGEGT. The CDR3 covers 13 residues. CDR3 loop: CASSYPGTFPLHF. The DNA for the CDR3 is TGTGCCAGCAGTTACCCCGGAACATTCCCCCTCCACTTT.

The chain joins TRBV6-2 or TRBV6-3 to TRBJ2-1, with 10 bases aligning to TRBD2. Trimming at V came to 4 bases and at J to 5 bases, leaving 23 bases not matched to a gene. The CDR3 spans 21 residues. From germline, CDR1 is MNHEY and CDR2 SVGEGT. Here the CDR3 DNA reads TGTGCCAGCAGTTCTCGGTTAAAACTAGCGGGGCTCGATCTACTACACAATGAGCAGTTCTTC. This encodes CASSSRLKLAGLDLLHNEQFF.

This clonotype was detected only a few times. The J gene is TRBJ1-5, the V gene TRBV4-3; the D gene is possibly TRBD1 (5 bases). The CDR3 is 15 amino acids. Per germline, CDR1 LGHNA and CDR2 YSLEER. V gave up 0 bases and J gave up 1 base, with 7 bases separating them. CDR3 DNA sequence: TGCGCCAGCAGCCAAGACGGGGGGAGCAATCAGCCCCAGCATTTT. Protein sequence: CASSQDGGSNQPQHF.

The chain joins TRBV2 to TRBJ2-7, with 12 bases lining up with TRBD2. This CDR3 has 21 amino acids. V gave up 2 bases and J gave up 2 bases; unmatched junction bases: 19. CDR1 SNHLY and CDR2 FYNNEI come from the germline V gene. The CDR3 region has the DNA TGTGCCAGCAGTGAACTGTTAGGGGGGACTAGCGGGCCTACAAAGCCCTACGAGCAGTACTTC. This encodes CASSELLGGTSGPTKPYEQYF.

The rearrangement uses TRBV13 and TRBJ2-7, with D unresolved. With 0 bases removed from V and 1 base from J, the gap between germline ends came to 16 bases. The CDR3 totals 17 residues. Germline CDR1 PRHDT, CDR2 FYEKMQ (reference sequence). CDR3: CASSLGPRQERSYEQYF. The CDR3 nucleotides read TGTGCCAGCAGCTTAGGCCCCCGGCAAGAGAGGTCCTACGAGCAGTACTTC.

The table lists this clonotype with a few counts. The CDR3 reads CASSLPGRTYEQYF. CDR3 nucleotides: TGTGCCAGCAGCTTACCGGGGAGGACCTACGAGCAGTACTTC. The chain has TRBV11-2 and TRBJ2-7, with D possibly matching TRBD2 (6 bases). The germline CDR1 and CDR2 sequences are SGHAT and FQNNGV. This CDR3 region has 14 residues. Trimming cost V 2 bases and J 2 bases, with 10 bases left between them.

In this sample, this clonotype turned up a few times. The CDR3 protein is CASSLLGKNTEAFF. The CDR3 DNA sequence: TGTGCCAGCAGTTTATTGGGGAAGAACACTGAAGCTTTCTTT. The V gene is TRBV12-3 or TRBV12-4, the J gene TRBJ1-1, with D unresolved. Trimming shortened V by 2 bases and J by 1 base, and 8 bases separated the two germline ends. The CDR3 totals 14 residues.

This clonotype was recorded a few times. This chain links TRBV5-1 with TRBJ1-1; D is perhaps TRBD1 (5 bases). The V end was cut by 1 base, the J end by 4 bases, with 20 bases between. This CDR3 has 17 amino acids. Germline V lookup: CDR1 SGHRS, CDR2 YFSETQ. The DNA of the CDR3 is TGCGCCAGCAGCTTGAGAGTTTCGGGAGGGGAAGTCACTGAAGCTTTCTTT. Translated: CASSLRVSGGEVTEAFF.

Here the CDR3 reads CASSLGSGLGLQQYF. CDR3 DNA sequence: TGTGCCAGCAGCTTAGGGTCCGGCCTAGGCTTGCAGCAGTACTTC. The J gene is TRBJ2-7, the V gene TRBV7-9; D uncertain. V was pared by 1 base and J by 8 bases, with 18 bases between. Germline V lookup: CDR1 SEHNR, CDR2 FQNEAQ (reference sequence). This CDR3 comprises 15 residues.

This chain uses TRBV10-3 with TRBJ2-1; 10 positions agree with TRBD2. The CDR3 is 13 amino acids. Germline V gene data show CDR1 as ENHRY and CDR2 as SYGVKD. V lost 7 bases, J lost 7 bases, and 4 bases stayed unmatched. The CDR3 DNA sequence: TGTGCCATCATGGGACTAGCGAGGAATGAGCAGTTCTTC. It codes for CAIMGLARNEQFF.

This clonotype was detected only a few times. V usage is TRBV7-3 and J usage is TRBJ2-1; 8 nucleotides agree with TRBD2. This CDR3 region has 18 residues. Trimming took 0 bases from V and 4 from J; bases not matched to a gene: 11. Per the germline V gene, CDR1 is SGHTA and CDR2 is FQGTGA. The CDR3 here is CASSLTHPPGLVYNEQFF. The CDR3 nucleotides read TGTGCCAGCAGCTTAACCCACCCTCCGGGACTAGTTTACAATGAGCAGTTCTTC.

The chain carries TRBV9 and TRBJ2-1; D is undetermined. Germline loops: CDR1 SGDLS, CDR2 YYNGEE. This CDR3 comprises 15 residues. V was clipped by 0 bases and J by 6 bases, with 13 bases between them. CDR3 loop: CASSVGSGAPNEQFF. CDR3 DNA sequence: TGTGCCAGCAGCGTAGGCTCCGGCGCACCCAATGAGCAGTTCTTC. The variable domain in full, completed from reference TRBV9 and TRBJ2-1, reads DSGVTQTPKHLITATGQRVTLRCSPRSGDLSVYWYQQSLDQGLQFLIQYYNGEERAKGNILERFSAQQFPDLHSELNLSSLELGDSALYFCASSVGSGAPNEQFFGPGTRLTVL.

The V call is TRBV9, the J call TRBJ1-2, with D unresolved. Germline CDR1 SGDLS, CDR2 YYNGEE. The CDR3 extends over 18 amino acids. Trimming took off 7 bases at V and 4 bases at J, with 29 bases between the two ends. The CDR3 DNA reads TGTGCCAGCGTAACCGGGAGAGGGTGGAGGCTGGGTGGCTATGGCTACACCTTC. This gives the protein CASVTGRGWRLGGYGYTF.

Comments on this clonotype: The germline gene is not matched at one end of the junction; a read error may be the cause. The chain has TRBV7-7 and TRBJ2-1; TRBD2 matches 7 bases. There are 15 residues in the CDR3. The V gene's germline CDR1 is SSHAT and CDR2 FNYEAQ (reference sequence). CDR3 sequence reads: CASSLGLAAYNEQFF. The CDR3 coding sequence is TGTGCTAGCAGCTTAGGCCTAGCGGCGTACAATGAGCAGTTCTTC.

The table lists this clonotype with many counts. The chain is built from TRBV9 and TRBJ1-1; D is uncertain. V lost 0 bases to trimming and J lost 8 bases, with 11 bases between them. This CDR3 is built from 13 residues. Germline V CDR1 and CDR2: SGDLS, YYNGEE. The CDR3 here is CASSVGPGGEAFF. The DNA of the CDR3 is TGTGCCAGCAGCGTAGGTCCGGGTGGGGAAGCTTTCTTT. The variable domain in full, completed from reference TRBV9 and TRBJ1-1, reads DSGVTQTPKHLITATGQRVTLRCSPRSGDLSVYWYQQSLDQGLQFLIQYYNGEERAKGNILERFSAQQFPDLHSELNLSSLELGDSALYFCASSVGPGGEAFFGQGTRLTVV.

The V gene is TRBV7-2, the J gene TRBJ2-3; possibly TRBD2 for D (6 bases). This CDR3 spans 15 amino acids. Germline V gives CDR1 SGHTA, CDR2 FQGNSA. With 1 base removed from V and 1 base from J, the gap between germline ends came to 9 bases. The CDR3 region is CASSLDSGGTDTQYF. In nucleotides, the CDR3 is TGTGCCAGCAGCTTAGATTCGGGGGGCACAGATACGCAGTATTTT.

This sequence joins TRBV25-1 and TRBJ2-7; 9 positions match TRBD1. Looked up from germline, CDR1 is MGHDK and CDR2 is SYGVNS. Trimming took 7 bases from V and 6 from J; bases not matched to a gene: 4. The CDR3 covers 12 residues. The DNA of the CDR3 is TGTGCCAGCACTGGACAGGGGAGCGAGCAGTACTTC. Its protein is CASTGQGSEQYF.